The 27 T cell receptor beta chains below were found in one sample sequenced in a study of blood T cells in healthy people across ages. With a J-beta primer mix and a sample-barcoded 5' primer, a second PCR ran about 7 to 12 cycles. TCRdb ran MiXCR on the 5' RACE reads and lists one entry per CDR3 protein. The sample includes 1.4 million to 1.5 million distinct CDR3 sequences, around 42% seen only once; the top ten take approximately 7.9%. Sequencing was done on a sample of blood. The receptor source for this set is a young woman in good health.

Here the CDR3 DNA reads TGTGCCAGCAGCCCCAGGGGGCGTAGCTACAATGAGCAGTTCTTC. Translated, it gives CASSPRGRSYNEQFF. This sequence joins TRBV7-8 and TRBJ2-1; 8 bases match TRBD1. V trimming: 5 bases; J trimming: 3 bases; junction bases outside the gene matches: 6. From germline, CDR1 is SGHVS and CDR2 FQNEAQ. The CDR3 totals 15 residues.

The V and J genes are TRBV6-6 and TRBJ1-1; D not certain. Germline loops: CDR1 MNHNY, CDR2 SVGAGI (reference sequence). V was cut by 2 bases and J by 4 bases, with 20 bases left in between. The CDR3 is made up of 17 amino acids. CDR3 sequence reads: CASSYPDLWTGVTEAFF. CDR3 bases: TGTGCCAGCAGTTACCCCGATTTGTGGACTGGGGTCACTGAAGCTTTCTTT.

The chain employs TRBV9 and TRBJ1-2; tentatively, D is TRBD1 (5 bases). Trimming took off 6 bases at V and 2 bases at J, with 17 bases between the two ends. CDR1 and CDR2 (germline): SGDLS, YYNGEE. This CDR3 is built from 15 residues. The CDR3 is CASTAGTGQNYGYTF. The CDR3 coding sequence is TGTGCCAGCACCGCCGGGACTGGCCAAAACTATGGCTACACCTTC. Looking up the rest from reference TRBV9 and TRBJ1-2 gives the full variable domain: DSGVTQTPKHLITATGQRVTLRCSPRSGDLSVYWYQQSLDQGLQFLIQYYNGEERAKGNILERFSAQQFPDLHSELNLSSLELGDSALYFCASTAGTGQNYGYTFGSGTRLTVV.

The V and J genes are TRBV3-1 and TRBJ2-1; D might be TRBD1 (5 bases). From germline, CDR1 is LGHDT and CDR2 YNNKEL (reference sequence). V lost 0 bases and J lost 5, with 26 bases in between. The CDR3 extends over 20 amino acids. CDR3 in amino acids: CASSQDGSRSLRGPNNEQFF. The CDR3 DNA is TGTGCCAGCAGCCAAGACGGGTCTAGATCCCTAAGGGGCCCGAACAATGAGCAGTTCTTC.

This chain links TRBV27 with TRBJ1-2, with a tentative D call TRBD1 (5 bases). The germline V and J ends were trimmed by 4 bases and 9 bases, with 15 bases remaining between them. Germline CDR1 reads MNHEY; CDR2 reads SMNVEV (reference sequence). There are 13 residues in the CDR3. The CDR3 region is CASSSAGLPSYTF. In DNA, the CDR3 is TGTGCCAGCAGTTCCGCGGGGCTCCCGAGCTACACCTTC.

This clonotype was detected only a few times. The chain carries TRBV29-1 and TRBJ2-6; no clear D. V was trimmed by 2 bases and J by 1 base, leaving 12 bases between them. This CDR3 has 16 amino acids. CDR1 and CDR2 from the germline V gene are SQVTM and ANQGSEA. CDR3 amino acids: CSVEQALGSGANVLTF. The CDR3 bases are TGCAGCGTTGAACAGGCTCTCGGGTCTGGGGCCAACGTCCTGACTTTC. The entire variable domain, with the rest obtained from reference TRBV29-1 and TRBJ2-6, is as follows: SAVISQKPSRDICQRGTSLTIQCQVDSQVTMMFWYRQQPGQSLTLIATANQGSEATYESGFVIDKFPISRPNLTFSTLTVSNMSPEDSSIYLCSVEQALGSGANVLTFGAGSRLTVL.

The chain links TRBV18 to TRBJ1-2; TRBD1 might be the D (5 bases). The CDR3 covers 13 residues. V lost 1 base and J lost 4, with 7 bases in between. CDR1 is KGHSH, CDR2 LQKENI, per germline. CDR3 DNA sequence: TGTGCCAGCTCACCACAGGACACCTATGGCTACACCTTC. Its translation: CASSPQDTYGYTF. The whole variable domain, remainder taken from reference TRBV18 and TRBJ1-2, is NAGVMQNPRHLVRRRGQEARLRCSPMKGHSHVYWYRQLPEEGLKFMVYLQKENIIDESGMPKERFSAEFPKEGPSILRIQQVVRGDSAAYFCASSPQDTYGYTFGSGTRLTVV.

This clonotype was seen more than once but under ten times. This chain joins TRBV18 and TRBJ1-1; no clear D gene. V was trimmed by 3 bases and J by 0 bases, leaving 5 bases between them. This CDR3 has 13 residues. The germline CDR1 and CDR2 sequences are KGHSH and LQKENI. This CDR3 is CASSPSMNTEAFF. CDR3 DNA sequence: TGTGCCAGCTCACCTTCCATGAACACTGAAGCTTTCTTT. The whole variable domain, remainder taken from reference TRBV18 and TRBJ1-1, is NAGVMQNPRHLVRRRGQEARLRCSPMKGHSHVYWYRQLPEEGLKFMVYLQKENIIDESGMPKERFSAEFPKEGPSILRIQQVVRGDSAAYFCASSPSMNTEAFFGQGTRLTVV.

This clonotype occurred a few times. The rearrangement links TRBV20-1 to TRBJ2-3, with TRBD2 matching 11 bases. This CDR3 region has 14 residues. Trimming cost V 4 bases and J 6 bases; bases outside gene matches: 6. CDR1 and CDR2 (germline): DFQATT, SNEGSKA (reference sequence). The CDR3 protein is CSAKLAGVRDTQYF. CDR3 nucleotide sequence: TGCAGTGCTAAACTAGCGGGGGTGAGGGATACGCAGTATTTT.

CDR3 nucleotides: TGCGCCAGCAAGACACCGGGAGCCGGGGAGCTGTTTTTT. It yields the protein CASKTPGAGELFF. The V and J genes are TRBV5-1 and TRBJ2-2; weak D call: TRBD2 (6 bases). CDR3 length: 13 amino acids. Trimming took off 6 bases at V and 6 bases at J, with 12 bases between the two ends. Germline CDR1 SGHRS, CDR2 YFSETQ.

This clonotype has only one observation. CDR3: CATSGAGGSNTQYF. The CDR3, as DNA: TGTGCCACCAGTGGGGCGGGAGGGTCGAATACGCAGTATTTT. This chain joins TRBV24-1 and TRBJ2-3; TRBD2 agrees at 9 bases. The V gene end was trimmed by 5 bases and the J gene end by 7 bases; junction bases not matched to a gene: 6. Germline lookup yields CDR1 KGHDR and CDR2 SFDVKD. The CDR3 has 14 amino acids.

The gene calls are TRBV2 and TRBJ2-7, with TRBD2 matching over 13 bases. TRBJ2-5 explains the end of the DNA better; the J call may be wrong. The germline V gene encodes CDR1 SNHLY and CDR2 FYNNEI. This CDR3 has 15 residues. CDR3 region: CASSVRTSGGETQYF. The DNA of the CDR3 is TGTGCCAGCAGTGTCAGGACTAGCGGGGGAGAGACCCAGTACTTC.

CDR3 residues: CASSPGLAGLVDEQFF. CDR3 nucleotide sequence: TGCGCCAGCAGCCCGGGACTAGCGGGGCTGGTGGATGAGCAGTTCTTC. The J gene is TRBJ2-1, the V gene TRBV5-1; 13 nucleotides align to TRBD2. V shed 4 bases, J shed 8 bases, and the junction held 9 bases outside the gene matches. The germline CDR1 and CDR2 sequences are SGHRS and YFSETQ. CDR3 size: 16 residues.

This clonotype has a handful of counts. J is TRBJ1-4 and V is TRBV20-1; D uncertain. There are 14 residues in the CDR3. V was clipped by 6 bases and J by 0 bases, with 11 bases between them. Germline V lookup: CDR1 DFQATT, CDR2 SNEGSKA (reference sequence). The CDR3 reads CSANHGATNEKLFF. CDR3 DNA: TGCAGTGCGAATCACGGAGCAACTAATGAAAAACTGTTTTTT.

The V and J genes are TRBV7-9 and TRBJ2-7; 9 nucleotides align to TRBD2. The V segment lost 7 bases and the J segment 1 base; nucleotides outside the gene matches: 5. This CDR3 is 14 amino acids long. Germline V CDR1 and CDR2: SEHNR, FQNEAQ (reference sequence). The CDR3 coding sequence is TGTGCCAGCACAGGGCGGGGGGGATCCTACGAGCAGTACTTC. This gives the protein CASTGRGGSYEQYF.

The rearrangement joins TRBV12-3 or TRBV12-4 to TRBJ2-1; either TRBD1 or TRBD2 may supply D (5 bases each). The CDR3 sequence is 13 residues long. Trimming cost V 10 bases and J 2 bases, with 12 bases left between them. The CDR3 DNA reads TGTGCCAACGTGAGGGGCGCCTACAATGAGCAGTTCTTC. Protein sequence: CANVRGAYNEQFF.

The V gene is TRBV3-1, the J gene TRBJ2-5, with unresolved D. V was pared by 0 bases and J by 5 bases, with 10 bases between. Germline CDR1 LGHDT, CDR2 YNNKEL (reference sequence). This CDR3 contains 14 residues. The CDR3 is CASSQDPQFETQYF. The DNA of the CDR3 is TGTGCCAGCAGCCAAGACCCTCAGTTCGAGACCCAGTACTTC.

CDR3 sequence: CASSYYGRSYNEQFF. In nucleotides, the CDR3 is TGTGCCAGCAGTTACTACGGGAGATCCTACAATGAGCAGTTCTTC. This chain connects TRBV6-5 to TRBJ2-1, with D perhaps matching TRBD2 (6 bases). The V end was cut by 1 base, the J end by 1 base, with 8 bases between. CDR3 length: 15 amino acids. In germline, CDR1 is MNHEY, CDR2 SVGAGI.

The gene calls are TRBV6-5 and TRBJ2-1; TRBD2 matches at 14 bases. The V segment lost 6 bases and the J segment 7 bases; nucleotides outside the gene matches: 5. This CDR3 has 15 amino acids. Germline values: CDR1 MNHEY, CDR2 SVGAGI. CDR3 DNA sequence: TGTGCCAGCAGGACTAGCGGGAGGGTCGGAAATGAGCAGTTCTTC. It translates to CASRTSGRVGNEQFF.

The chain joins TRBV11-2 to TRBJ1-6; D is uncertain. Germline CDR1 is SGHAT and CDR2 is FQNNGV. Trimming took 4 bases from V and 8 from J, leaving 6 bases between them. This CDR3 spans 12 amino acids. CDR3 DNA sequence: TGTGCCAGCAGCTCCCCGGATTCACCCCTCCACTTT. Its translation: CASSSPDSPLHF.

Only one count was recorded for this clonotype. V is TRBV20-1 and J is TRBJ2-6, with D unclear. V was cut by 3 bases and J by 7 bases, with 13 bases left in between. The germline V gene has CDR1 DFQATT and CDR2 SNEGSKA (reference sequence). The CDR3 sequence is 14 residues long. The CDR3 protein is CSARVVKGANVLTF. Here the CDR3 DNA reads TGCAGTGCTAGGGTAGTTAAGGGAGCCAACGTCCTGACTTTC.

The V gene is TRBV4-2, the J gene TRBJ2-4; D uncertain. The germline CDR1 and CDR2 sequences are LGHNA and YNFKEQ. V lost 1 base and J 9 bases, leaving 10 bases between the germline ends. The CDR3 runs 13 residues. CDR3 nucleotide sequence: TGTGCCAGCAGCCAAGCGCTGAGGAGCATTCAGTACTTC. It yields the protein CASSQALRSIQYF.

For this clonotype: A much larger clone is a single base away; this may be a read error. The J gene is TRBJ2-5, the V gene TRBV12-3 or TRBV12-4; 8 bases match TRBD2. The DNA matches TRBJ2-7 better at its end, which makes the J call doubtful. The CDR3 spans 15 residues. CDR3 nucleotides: TGTGCCAGCAGTTTAAGCGGGAGTGTTTCCGACGAGCAGTACTTC. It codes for CASSLSGSVSDEQYF.

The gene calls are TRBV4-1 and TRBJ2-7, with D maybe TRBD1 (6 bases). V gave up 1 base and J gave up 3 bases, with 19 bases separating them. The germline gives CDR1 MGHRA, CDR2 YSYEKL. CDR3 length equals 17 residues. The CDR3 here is CASSQVFSPGAGYEQYF. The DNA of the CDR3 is TGCGCCAGCAGCCAAGTATTTAGTCCAGGGGCGGGCTACGAGCAGTACTTC.

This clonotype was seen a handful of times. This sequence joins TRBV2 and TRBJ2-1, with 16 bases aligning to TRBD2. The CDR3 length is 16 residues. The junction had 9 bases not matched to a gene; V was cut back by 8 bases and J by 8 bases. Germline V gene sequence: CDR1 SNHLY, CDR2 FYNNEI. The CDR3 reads CASRRGLAGGLYEQFF. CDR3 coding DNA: TGTGCCAGCCGCCGGGGACTAGCGGGAGGGCTTTATGAGCAGTTCTTC.

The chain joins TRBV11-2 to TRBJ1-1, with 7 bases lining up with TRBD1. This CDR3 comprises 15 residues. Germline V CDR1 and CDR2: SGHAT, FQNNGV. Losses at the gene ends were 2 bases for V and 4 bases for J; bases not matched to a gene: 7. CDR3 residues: CASSLQQGFFTEAFF. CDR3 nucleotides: TGTGCCAGCAGCTTACAACAGGGGTTTTTCACTGAAGCTTTCTTT.

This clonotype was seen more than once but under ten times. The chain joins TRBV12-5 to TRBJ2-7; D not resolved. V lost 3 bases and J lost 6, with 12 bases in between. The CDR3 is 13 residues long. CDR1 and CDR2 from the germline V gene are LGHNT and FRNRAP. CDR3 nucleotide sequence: TGTGCTAGTGGTTTCACGGTGATTGGCGAGCAGTACTTC. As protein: CASGFTVIGEQYF.